This note documents a single T cell receptor beta chain sequence. The target of this receptor is not known. No quality values exist for individual bases; no much larger clone is one base distant. The study deep-sequenced TCR repertoires of sorted CD4+ and CD8+ blood T cells from severe aplastic anemia patients and healthy subjects. Ficoll-Paque density gradient centrifugation was used to isolate peripheral blood mononuclear cells. Before DNA was extracted, CD4+ and CD8+ T cells were sorted using either FACS or magnetic beads. The entry originates in a study of CD8+CD57+ T cells in acquired aplastic anemia (dated by TCRdb to 2016 to 2019). For the study in its entirety: On average, sorted CD4+ and CD8+ cells yielded approximately 3 ug of extracted DNA, with a range of roughly 0.19 to 27.4 ug.

Genomic DNA was used as template for profiling of TCR beta VDJ combinations and CDR3 sequences. An Illumina HiSeq 2000 was the platform used for TCR repertoire sequencing. The published analysis was carried out like this. TRBV/TRBJ rearrangement plots, CDR3 size and DJ length profiles, and Simpson's diversity index were used to assess repertoires. Whichever DNA sequence was most abundant in the deep sequencing data was defined as the immunodominant clone. CDR3 amino acid sequences were screened for sharing across subjects and were compared with published repertoires and the VDJdb database. Through fastp at Q25 and MiXCR, TCRdb rebuilt clones from the public reads, retaining in-frame beta chains. Under each unique CDR3 protein, matching rows form one entry showing the most common genes and DNA. Clone size and V and J calls follow TCRdb, not the original study. The sample profile shows 250,000 to 300,000 distinct CDR3 sequences; 55% to 60% of them were found once. 7% to 9% of the sample comes from the top ten.

The paper as a whole reports these results and caveats: Although twenty-nine CD8+ CDR3 sequences were shared by patients and controls, these sequences appeared highly expressed in patients and within the immunodominant clones of patients. Between patients and healthy controls, no significant difference in CD8+ Simpson's diversity was found (P=0.060).

What was sequenced was sorted CD4+, CD8+, or CD8+CD57+ T cells (not recorded which) from PBMCs. This TCR came from a human donor with severe aplastic anemia or a healthy control (not recorded which).

CDR3 region: CASRYMGSYNEQFF. The nucleotide sequence is TGTGCCAGCAGGTATATGGGGTCCTACAATGAGCAGTTCTTC. This chain is built from TRBV6-5 and TRBJ2-1; the D gene is not confidently resolved. Inclusive of the bounding cysteine and phenylalanine, the CDR3 is 14 residues long. Only the CDR3 DNA is retained, 42 bases long and in frame from the first base. V loses 6 bases of germline sequence and J loses 1 base, and the interval between the two ends is 10 bases. The germline V gene yields MNHEY for CDR1 and SVGAGI for CDR2.